This TCR beta chain was found in a study of OX40 agonist ivuxolimab in advanced cancers. Study in general: Patients received the agonistic anti-OX40 (CD134) antibody ivuxolimab. People who had prior anti-PD-1, anti-PD-L1 or anti-CTLA-4 therapy could take part, and around 43% had some. Study-level findings and limits: Dosing at 0.1 to 3.0 mg/kg was accompanied by clonal expansion of CD4+ and CD8+ blood T cells by week 6.

CDR3 length: 14 amino acids. Germline loops: CDR1 SGHKS, CDR2 YYEKEE (reference sequence). Trimming removed 4 bases from V and 6 bases from J; junction bases left unmatched: 7. Produced via immunoSEQ multiplex PCR; TCRdb's table is partial and in-frame only. The table records about 55,000 clones, approximately 83% of them present only once. In regard to this clone: Its antigen is not known.

Sample: CD4+ or CD8+ T cells sorted from blood, taken in a trial of the OX40 agonist ivuxolimab. This sequence was found in an adult with an advanced solid tumor such as melanoma, head and neck, liver or kidney cancer. The J gene is TRBJ1-2, the V gene TRBV5-5, with 9 bases aligning to TRBD1. In nucleotides, the CDR3 is TGTGCCAGCAGCCTATGGGGACAGGGTGATGGCTACACCTTC. Protein: CASSLWGQGDGYTF.